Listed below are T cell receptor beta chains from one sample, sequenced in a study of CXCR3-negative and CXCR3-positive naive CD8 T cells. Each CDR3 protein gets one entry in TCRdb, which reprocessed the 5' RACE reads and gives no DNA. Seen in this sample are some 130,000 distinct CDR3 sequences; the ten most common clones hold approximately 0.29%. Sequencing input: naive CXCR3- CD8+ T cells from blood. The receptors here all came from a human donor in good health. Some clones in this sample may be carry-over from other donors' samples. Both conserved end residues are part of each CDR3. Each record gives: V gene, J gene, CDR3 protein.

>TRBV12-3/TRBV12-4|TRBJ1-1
CASSFSIANEAFF
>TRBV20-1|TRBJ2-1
CSARDRTGGRDEQFF
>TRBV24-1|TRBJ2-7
CATSDGVNSYEQYF
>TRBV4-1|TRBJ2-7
CASSQVPGEQYF
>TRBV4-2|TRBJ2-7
CASSQVELPSSYEQYF
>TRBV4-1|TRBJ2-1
CASSQGKGQEKFF
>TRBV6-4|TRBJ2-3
CASSLFPRPTDTQYF
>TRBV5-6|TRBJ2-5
CASSLVVDKKETQYF
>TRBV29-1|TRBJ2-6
CSVEGTGGPNVLTF
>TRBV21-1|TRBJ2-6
CASSYFRDRGHSGANVLTF
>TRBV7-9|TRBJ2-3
CAGGSGDEETDTQYF
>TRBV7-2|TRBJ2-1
CASSAGLGFYNEQFF
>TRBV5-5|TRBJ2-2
CASSLGVSGGFTGELFF
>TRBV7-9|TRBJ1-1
CASSSDLGTEAFF
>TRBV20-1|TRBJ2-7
CSARELSGAYEQYF
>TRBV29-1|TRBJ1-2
CSVEEAVGYGYTF